This section outlines one T cell receptor beta chain sequence together with its context. Its antigen is undetermined. This sample was included in a study of graft-versus-host responses after intestinal transplantation. The overall study: As for transplant type, recipients had multivisceral, liver-intestinal, or isolated intestinal grafts. Findings of the study overall: Ileal or blood samples showed some GvH clones first, and such clones were also found in recipient marrow.

Generated by immunoSEQ multiplex PCR, the TCRdb table keeps only in-frame clones and is missing some. Among about 90,000 clones, roughly 92% were seen once, and the ten largest hold more than 0.3%. This CDR3 comprises 13 residues. Germline V lookup: CDR1 SGHRS, CDR2 YFSETQ. V lost 3 bases and J 6 bases, leaving 11 bases between the germline ends. Sequences were derived from unstimulated CD4+ T cells sorted from spleen or lymph node cells, sampled before intestinal transplant. The chain carries TRBV5-1 and TRBJ2-3, with D unresolved. The clonotype comes from a human donor who received an intestinal transplant. The chain's CDR3 is CASSSSSMDTQYF. The DNA for the CDR3 is TGCGCCAGCAGCTCCTCATCAATGGATACGCAGTATTTT.